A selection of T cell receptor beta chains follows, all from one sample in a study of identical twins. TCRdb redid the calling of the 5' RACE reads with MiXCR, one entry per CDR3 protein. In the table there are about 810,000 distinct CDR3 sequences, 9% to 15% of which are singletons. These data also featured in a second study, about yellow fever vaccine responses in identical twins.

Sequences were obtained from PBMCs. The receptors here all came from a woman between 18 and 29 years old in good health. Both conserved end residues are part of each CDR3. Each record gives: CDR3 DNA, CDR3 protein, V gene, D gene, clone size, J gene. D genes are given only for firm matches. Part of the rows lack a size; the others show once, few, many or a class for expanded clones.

DNA: TGTGCCACCAGCAGAGATAAGGCACCGGGGGGGCGCTACAATGAGCAGTTCTTC; CDR3: CATSRDKAPGGRYNEQFF; V: TRBV15; D: TRBD2; size: .; J: TRBJ2-1
DNA: TGTGCCGCGTTTAAGTCCTACAATGAGCAGTTCTTC; CDR3: CAAFKSYNEQFF; V: TRBV6-5; D: .; size: few; J: TRBJ2-1
DNA: TGCAGTGCTAGGGCCCTCTTAACAGGGGGCTCCTACAATGAGCAGTTCTTC; CDR3: CSARALLTGGSYNEQFF; V: TRBV20-1; D: TRBD1; size: many; J: TRBJ2-1
DNA: TGCGCCAGCAGCTTGGCGGGGGGAGAGTACGAGCAGTACTTC; CDR3: CASSLAGGEYEQYF; V: TRBV5-1; D: TRBD2; size: few; J: TRBJ2-7
DNA: TGTGCCAGCAGTTTTTACAGCTCCTACAATGAGCAGTTCTTC; CDR3: CASSFYSSYNEQFF; V: TRBV12-3/TRBV12-4; D: .; size: many; J: TRBJ2-1
DNA: TGCAGCGTCGGCACTTGGGGGGGAAGGAATGAAAAACTGTTTTTT; CDR3: CSVGTWGGRNEKLFF; V: TRBV29-1; D: .; size: .; J: TRBJ1-4
DNA: TGTGCCAGTAGGACCTGGAGGTCCGGGGAGCTGTTTTTT; CDR3: CASRTWRSGELFF; V: TRBV19; D: .; size: few; J: TRBJ2-2
DNA: TGCGCCAGCAGCTACTCCGGGACAGGGGATAATTCACCCCTCCACTTT; CDR3: CASSYSGTGDNSPLHF; V: TRBV5-1; D: TRBD1; size: few; J: TRBJ1-6
DNA: TGTGCTAGTGCCGGAGGGGAACCGGGGCGGCCCCAGCATTTT; CDR3: CASAGGEPGRPQHF; V: TRBV12-5; D: .; size: .; J: TRBJ1-5
DNA: TGTGCCAGCAGTCACACAACAGAGAACTATGGCTACACCTTC; CDR3: CASSHTTENYGYTF; V: TRBV12-3/TRBV12-4; D: .; size: .; J: TRBJ1-2
DNA: TGCAGTATAATTCGGGTGGGGCTAGCGGGGGCTGGCCAGTACTTC; CDR3: CSIIRVGLAGAGQYF; V: TRBV20-1; D: TRBD2; size: few; J: TRBJ2-5
DNA: TGTGCCAGCAAACTAGCGGGGGGGAGGCCAGATACGCAGTATTTT; CDR3: CASKLAGGRPDTQYF; V: TRBV12-3/TRBV12-4; D: TRBD2; size: few; J: TRBJ2-3
DNA: TGCAGTGCTCCGCGATCGGCTAACTATGGCTACACCTTC; CDR3: CSAPRSANYGYTF; V: TRBV20-1; D: .; size: many; J: TRBJ1-2
DNA: TGTGCCACCAGCAGGCTCGGAAGCGGGGAAAACATTCAGTACTTC; CDR3: CATSRLGSGENIQYF; V: TRBV15; D: TRBD2; size: .; J: TRBJ2-4
DNA: TGCAGTGCCGAGAGGGGGTCTAATGAGCAGTTCTTC; CDR3: CSAERGSNEQFF; V: TRBV20-1; D: .; size: many; J: TRBJ2-1
DNA: TGTGCCACCAGCAGACCCGGGACAACGAACACCGGGGAGCTGTTTTTT; CDR3: CATSRPGTTNTGELFF; V: TRBV15; D: .; size: .; J: TRBJ2-2
DNA: TGTGCCAGCAGCTTAAGCCAGGTTACGGGTACGCAGTATTTT; CDR3: CASSLSQVTGTQYF; V: TRBV11-1; D: .; size: .; J: TRBJ2-3
DNA: TGCAGTGCTAGGCCCCCCTACAATGAGCAGTTCTTC; CDR3: CSARPPYNEQFF; V: TRBV20-1; D: .; size: many; J: TRBJ2-1
DNA: TGTGCCAGCAGTTACGAGGGGGCCATATACGAGCAGTACTTC; CDR3: CASSYEGAIYEQYF; V: TRBV6-5; D: TRBD1; size: few; J: TRBJ2-7
DNA: TGCAGTGCTACCGAAAGGTTCTCTGGAAACACCATATATTTT; CDR3: CSATERFSGNTIYF; V: TRBV20-1; D: .; size: .; J: TRBJ1-3
DNA: TGTGCCACCAGCTACCAGCAATCCTACAATGAGCAGTTCTTC; CDR3: CATSYQQSYNEQFF; V: TRBV15; D: .; size: .; J: TRBJ2-1
DNA: TGCGCCAGCAGCCAGGGGACAGGTAGCTACGAGCAGTACTTC; CDR3: CASSQGTGSYEQYF; V: TRBV5-1; D: TRBD1; size: many; J: TRBJ2-7